The 18 T cell receptor beta chains given below trace back to one sample, sequenced in a study of control samples from healthy donors and cancer patients. The assay was immunoSEQ multiplex PCR, and TCRdb's table has in-frame clones only and misses some. The repertoire holds 57,000 or so clones, with approximately 94% as singletons. Sequencing was done on a sample of blood. The receptor set was obtained from a man between 25 and 39 years old in good health.

The rearrangement joins TRBV6-5 to TRBJ1-6, with 9 bases that match TRBD1. Germline V gene lookup returns CDR1 MNHEY and CDR2 SVGAGI. The CDR3 length is 16 residues. V shed 0 bases, J shed 6 bases, and the junction held 3 bases outside the gene matches. The CDR3 nucleotides are TGTGCCAGCAGTTACTCGGGACAGGGACTTAATTCACCCCTCCACTTT. Its protein is CASSYSGQGLNSPLHF.

The CDR3 protein is CASSRTGGTGELFF. CDR3 DNA sequence: TGTGCCAGTAGTAGGACAGGGGGAACCGGGGAGCTGTTTTTT. The chain joins TRBV19 to TRBJ2-2; 10 bases are a match to TRBD1. The CDR3 runs 14 residues. Per the germline V gene, CDR1 is LNHDA and CDR2 is SQIVND (reference sequence). The ends lost 4 bases at V and 5 bases at J; junction bases unmatched: 1.

This CDR3 reads CASSLRATHETQYF. In nucleotides, the CDR3 is TGTGCCAGCAGCTTGAGGGCCACCCATGAGACCCAGTACTTC. This rearrangement joins TRBV5-4 to TRBJ2-5; D gene ambiguous. The CDR3 sequence is 14 residues long. Germline values: CDR1 SGHNT, CDR2 YYREEE (reference sequence). V was trimmed by 1 base and J by 5 bases, leaving 12 bases between them.

This clone has just one count. The chain joins TRBV28 to TRBJ2-2, with D possibly being TRBD1 (6 bases). V lost 6 bases and J lost 4, with 12 bases in between. In germline, CDR1 is MDHEN, CDR2 SYDVKM. This CDR3 comprises 14 residues. The CDR3 region has the DNA TGTGCCAGCAGCCCCACAGGGTTCACCGGGGAGCTGTTTTTT. It specifies CASSPTGFTGELFF.

The chain couples TRBV27 to TRBJ1-4; 9 nucleotides agree with TRBD1. The V gene's germline CDR1 is MNHEY and CDR2 SMNVEV (reference sequence). The V and J ends lost 3 bases and 0 bases, in that order; junction bases with no gene match: 2. This CDR3 has 16 amino acids. The CDR3 DNA follows: TGTGCCAGCAGTTTGCGGACAGGGGCAACTAATGAAAAACTGTTTTTT. This encodes CASSLRTGATNEKLFF.

J is TRBJ2-1 and V is TRBV3-1 (or the pseudogene TRBV3-2); D not resolved. The germline V and J ends were trimmed by 3 bases and 12 bases, with 12 bases remaining between them. Germline values: CDR1 LGHDT, CDR2 YNNKEL (reference sequence). This CDR3 region has 12 residues. Here the CDR3 DNA reads TGTGCCAGCAGCCACCGAGAGCCTGCGCAGTTCTTC. Translation gives CASSHREPAQFF.

The rearrangement links TRBV6-5 to TRBJ2-2; 7 nucleotides match TRBD2. The CDR3 runs to 15 residues. Germline loops: CDR1 MNHEY, CDR2 SVGAGI. The V gene end was trimmed by 6 bases and the J gene end by 5 bases; junction bases not matched to a gene: 9. The CDR3 nucleotides are TGTGCCAGCAGGTGGGGGAGGGTTGAGACCGGGGAGCTGTTTTTT. The encoded protein is CASRWGRVETGELFF.

The gene calls are TRBV5-5 and TRBJ1-5, with 11 nucleotides matching TRBD1. Germline V gene sequence: CDR1 SGHKS, CDR2 YYEKEE (reference sequence). The J segment lost 4 bases and the V segment lost 4 bases, leaving 4 bases of the junction unmatched. The CDR3 extends over 15 amino acids. In nucleotides, the CDR3 is TGTGCCAGCAGCCTGGACAGGGGGCTTAATCAGCCCCAGCATTTT. Its translation: CASSLDRGLNQPQHF.

This clone appeared once. The V call is TRBV5-4, the J call TRBJ1-1; no reliable D call. Germline CDR1 SGHNT, CDR2 YYREEE (reference sequence). V was trimmed by 0 bases and J by 5 bases, leaving 5 bases between them. The CDR3 is 12 residues long. This CDR3 reads CASSLAATEAFF. CDR3 in DNA: TGTGCCAGCAGCTTGGCGGCTACTGAAGCTTTCTTT.

This chain links TRBV30 with TRBJ2-1; TRBD2 is a possible D gene (5 bases). The CDR3 is 12 amino acids. Trimming pared 0 bases from V and 12 bases from J, leaving 12 bases between. CDR1 and CDR2 from the germline V gene are GTSNPN and SVGIG (reference sequence). CDR3: CAWSVGGSGQFF. DNA for the CDR3: TGTGCCTGGAGTGTGGGTGGGAGTGGGCAGTTCTTC.

The genes are TRBV11-2 and TRBJ2-7; the match to TRBD2 covers 8 bases. The V segment lost 5 bases and the J segment 4 bases; nucleotides outside the gene matches: 13. In germline, CDR1 is SGHAT, CDR2 FQNNGV. The CDR3 loop spans 16 amino acids. The CDR3 DNA is TGTGCCAGCAGCCCCTTTAGCGGGGATGGGGGTTACGAGCAGTACTTC. Translating it yields CASSPFSGDGGYEQYF.

This clone occurred once. V gene TRBV2 combines with J gene TRBJ1-6; D may be TRBD1 (6 bases). V dropped 2 bases and J dropped 6 bases, with 11 bases sitting between them. From germline, CDR1 is SNHLY and CDR2 FYNNEI. This CDR3 region has 15 residues. CDR3 residues: CASSERGAGNSPLHF. DNA of the CDR3: TGTGCCAGCAGTGAACGGGGGGCTGGTAATTCACCCCTCCACTTT.

V and J are TRBV19 and TRBJ2-1, with TRBD1 as a possible D gene (5 bases). The CDR3 consists of 14 residues. Germline CDR1 and CDR2: LNHDA and SQIVND (reference sequence). V shed 3 bases and J shed 5 bases, with 11 bases lying between them. This chain's CDR3 is CASSIGQGNNEQFF. The CDR3 DNA is TGTGCCAGTAGTATCGGGCAGGGAAACAATGAGCAGTTCTTC.

V usage is TRBV19 and J usage is TRBJ1-1; D is possibly TRBD1 (5 bases). The CDR3 covers 13 residues. Trimming left V 7 bases short and J 1 base short, with 10 bases between. Germline CDR1 LNHDA, CDR2 SQIVND (reference sequence). CDR3 region: CASTMGPNTEAFF. CDR3 DNA sequence: TGTGCCAGTACCATGGGACCGAACACTGAAGCTTTCTTT.

The chain uses TRBV4-1 and TRBJ1-1; D not certain. V was cut by 0 bases and J by 1 base, with 12 bases left in between. In germline, CDR1 is MGHRA, CDR2 YSYEKL. This CDR3 has 16 amino acids. In nucleotides, the CDR3 is TGCGCCAGCAGCCAAGAAGGATTTGGCGGGAACACTGAAGCTTTCTTT. Residues: CASSQEGFGGNTEAFF.

The chain couples TRBV7-3 to TRBJ2-7; 7 bases are a match to TRBD1. The CDR3 covers 13 residues. CDR1 is SGHTA and CDR2 is FQGTGA in the germline V gene. V was pared by 2 bases and J by 3 bases, with 1 base of the junction left unmatched. CDR3 sequence: CASSLGDSYEQYF. DNA for the CDR3: TGTGCCAGCAGCTTAGGGGACAGCTACGAGCAGTACTTC.

This sequence joins TRBV13 and TRBJ2-7; 7 bases are a match to TRBD1. Trimming cost V 6 bases and J 0 bases; bases outside gene matches: 11. In germline, CDR1 is PRHDT, CDR2 FYEKMQ (reference sequence). The CDR3 consists of 16 residues. CDR3 amino acids: CASSLQQTGISYEQYF. The CDR3 DNA sequence: TGTGCCAGCAGTTTACAGCAGACAGGGATCTCCTACGAGCAGTACTTC.

This rearrangement joins TRBV6-6 to TRBJ1-1; 8 bases match TRBD1. V lost 5 bases and J lost 4; bases outside the gene matches: 0. The CDR3 loop spans 12 amino acids. Per the germline V gene, CDR1 is MNHNY and CDR2 is SVGAGI (reference sequence). The CDR3 coding sequence is TGTGCCAGCAGTACAGGGGGCACTGAAGCTTTCTTT. This sequence encodes CASSTGGTEAFF.